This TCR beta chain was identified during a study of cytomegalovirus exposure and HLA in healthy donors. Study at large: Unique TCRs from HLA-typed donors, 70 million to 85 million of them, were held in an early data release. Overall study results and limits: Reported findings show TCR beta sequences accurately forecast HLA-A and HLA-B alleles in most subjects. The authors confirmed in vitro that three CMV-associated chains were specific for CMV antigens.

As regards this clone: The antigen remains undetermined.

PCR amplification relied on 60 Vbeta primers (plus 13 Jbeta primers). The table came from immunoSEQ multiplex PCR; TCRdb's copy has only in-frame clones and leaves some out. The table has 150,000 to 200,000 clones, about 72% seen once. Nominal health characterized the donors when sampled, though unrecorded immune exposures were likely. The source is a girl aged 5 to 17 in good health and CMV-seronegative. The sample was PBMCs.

CDR3 region: CASSERSAGGLDTQYF. The CDR3 DNA is TGTGCCAGCAGTGAAAGGTCTGCGGGGGGGTTAGATACGCAGTATTTT. The V and J genes are TRBV6-1 and TRBJ2-3; 9 bases fit TRBD2. The CDR3 contains 16 residues. Germline values: CDR1 MNHNS, CDR2 SASEGT. With V trimmed by 2 bases and J by 5 bases, 8 bases remained unmatched.